A selection of T cell receptor beta chains follows, all from one sample in a study of cytomegalovirus exposure and HLA in healthy donors. The table came from immunoSEQ multiplex PCR; TCRdb's copy has only in-frame clones and leaves some out. The sample carries about 82,000 clones, around 68% recorded once. The sample taken for sequencing was PBMCs. The receptors shown here come from a middle-aged woman in good health and CMV-seropositive. Each CDR3 is given with its conserved first and last residue. The order of the fields is CDR3 DNA, CDR3 protein, V gene, clone size, J gene, D gene. The D gene is left open where the match is weak. Not all rows give a size; the values are once, few, many and, for expanded clones, a class.

TGTGCCAGCTCACCACGAAGTTTGGCAGGGGGATCCTATGGCTACACCTTC,CASSPRSLAGGSYGYTF,TRBV18,once,TRBJ1-2,TRBD1
TGTGCCAGCAGTTACCGGACACACCAGAGGACCCAGTACTTC,CASSYRTHQRTQYF,TRBV6-5,NA,TRBJ2-5,NA
TGTGCCAGCAACATAGCGGGAGTAGAGACCCAGTACTTC,CASNIAGVETQYF,TRBV11-2,few,TRBJ2-5,TRBD2
TGCAGCGTAGCGGGACCGCACTACAATGAGCAGTTCTTC,CSVAGPHYNEQFF,TRBV29-1,few,TRBJ2-1,TRBD2
TGTGCCAGCAGCCAAGATCCCCTGTCGGGCGGGAGGCGCAATGAGCAGTTCTTC,CASSQDPLSGGRRNEQFF,TRBV4-2,NA,TRBJ2-1,TRBD2
TGTGCCACCAGCAGAGAGGTGGACAGCGCTCCCTATGGCTACACCTTC,CATSREVDSAPYGYTF,TRBV15,few,TRBJ1-2,NA
TGTGCCAGTAGTCCGGGACTAGCGGGAGGGGAGCTGTTTTTT,CASSPGLAGGELFF,TRBV19,NA,TRBJ2-2,TRBD2
TGTGCCATCAGTGAGTCGCCAGGGAGGAGTACAGATACGCAGTATTTT,CAISESPGRSTDTQYF,TRBV10-3,NA,TRBJ2-3,NA
TGTGCCAGCTCCACAGGGACGCGGGCGGGGGATCAGCCCCAGCATTTT,CASSTGTRAGDQPQHF,TRBV18,NA,TRBJ1-5,NA
TGCGCCAGCAGCCAAGAGACTACAGGGGACTATGGCTACACCTTC,CASSQETTGDYGYTF,TRBV4-3,NA,TRBJ1-2,TRBD1
TGTGCTAGTGGTTTAGGGGCTAGCGGGACCCTCCCCTACAATGAGCAGTTCTTC,CASGLGASGTLPYNEQFF,TRBV12-5,NA,TRBJ2-1,TRBD2